This T cell receptor (beta chain) came from a study of blood T cells in healthy people across ages. The second PCR ran roughly 7 to 12 cycles with a sample-barcoded 5' primer and J-beta primers. TCRdb independently ran MiXCR on the 5' RACE reads; one entry per CDR3 protein. The profile shows 900,000 to 950,000 distinct CDR3 sequences, almost 30% of them singletons. Trimming took 0 bases from V and 5 from J, leaving 17 bases between them. The CDR3 has 16 residues. Per germline, CDR1 DFQATT and CDR2 SNEGSKA (reference sequence). Isolated PBMCs totaled at least 6 million in each sample. This sample was shared with a second study, whose subject was T cells of mothers and their children. That study reports: Versus unrelated pairs, overlap was slightly higher in related mother-child pairs, without reaching significance.

The chain recombines TRBV20-1 with TRBJ2-1; the D gene could be TRBD1 or TRBD2 (5 bases each). The TCR comes from a middle-aged woman in good health. The sample comprised blood. The CDR3 nucleotides read TGCAGTGCTAGAGAGATAGGAGCGGTGGGGGACAATGAGCAGTTCTTC. This sequence encodes CSAREIGAVGDNEQFF.